Listed here are 5 T cell receptor beta chains from one sample, sequenced in a study of cytomegalovirus exposure and HLA in healthy donors. The PCR was carried out with 60 Vbeta primers and 13 Jbeta primers. The table came from immunoSEQ multiplex PCR; TCRdb's copy has only in-frame clones and leaves some out. The sample records around 150,000 clones, about three quarters being singletons. Sequenced: PBMCs. Receptors originate from a woman aged 35 to 49 in good health and CMV-seropositive.

This sequence joins TRBV30 and TRBJ1-2; possible D gene TRBD1, 5 bases. Germline V gene data show CDR1 as GTSNPN and CDR2 as SVGIG (reference sequence). The CDR3 covers 12 residues. V lost 4 bases and J lost 8, with 14 bases in between. The CDR3, as DNA: TGTGCCTGGATGGGCAGGGTTGAAGGCTACACCTTC. This translates into CAWMGRVEGYTF.

V is TRBV7-8 and J is TRBJ1-1, with a tentative D call TRBD1 (5 bases). The CDR3 sequence is 15 residues long. The V gene lost 1 base and the J gene lost 1 base, with 10 bases spanning the gap. Germline V gene lookup returns CDR1 SGHVS and CDR2 FQNEAQ. The chain's CDR3 is CASSLGAQGNTEAFF. The CDR3 coding sequence is TGTGCCAGCAGCTTAGGTGCGCAGGGGAACACTGAAGCTTTCTTT.

The V and J genes are TRBV2 and TRBJ2-5, with a tentative D call TRBD1 (5 bases). V dropped 6 bases and J dropped 0 bases, with 8 bases sitting between them. Germline CDR1 and CDR2: SNHLY and FYNNEI. The CDR3 sequence is 13 residues long. CDR3 nucleotides: TGTGCCAGCAGGGCGGACAACCAAGAGACCCAGTACTTC. Its protein is CASRADNQETQYF. The full variable domain, with the rest looked up from reference TRBV2 and TRBJ2-5, is EPEVTQTPSHQVTQMGQEVILRCVPISNHLYFYWYRQILGQKVEFLVSFYNNEISEKSEIFDDQFSVERPDGSNFTLKIRSTKLEDSAMYFCASRADNQETQYFGPGTRLLVL.

V usage is TRBV28 and J usage is TRBJ1-1; no clear D gene. The CDR3 has 13 amino acids. Between the trimmed V and J ends, which lost 6 bases and 2 bases, there was a span of 10 bases. Germline V gene lookup returns CDR1 MDHEN and CDR2 SYDVKM. This CDR3 reads CASSYDTNTEAFF. DNA for the CDR3: TGTGCCAGCAGCTACGACACCAACACTGAAGCTTTCTTT.

In this sample, this clone turned up a few times. The chain joins TRBV14 to TRBJ2-5; 7 nucleotides line up with TRBD2. J gave up 2 bases and V 6 bases, and 12 bases lay outside the gene matches. This CDR3 spans 16 amino acids. From germline, CDR1 is SGHDN and CDR2 FVKESK. CDR3 DNA: TGTGCCAGCAGTCATCTGCCGGGGGGTTCACAAGAGACCCAGTACTTC. Amino acid sequence: CASSHLPGGSQETQYF.